This T cell receptor (beta chain) derives from a study of blood T cell repertoires in COVID-19. The wider study: PBMCs, B-cell-depleted T cells, or T cells were the source of the cDNA or gDNA that made up the material.

Measured with immunoSEQ multiplex PCR; TCRdb has only the in-frame clones, and not every one. The sample has approximately 270,000 clones, over 75% seen once; the top ten hold more than 4%. This clone was detected ten times or more. Germline V gene lookup returns CDR1 KGHDR and CDR2 SFDVKD. CDR3 size: 17 residues. Trimming pared 8 bases from V and 6 bases from J, leaving 22 bases between. The receptor's source is a woman aged 25 to 45 who had recovered from COVID-19. Source material: PBMCs or T cells enriched from blood (not recorded which). This chain connects TRBV24-1 to TRBJ1-6; tentative D call: TRBD1 (5 bases). CDR3 loop: CATTRRPVGPCNSPLHF. The DNA for the CDR3 is TGTGCCACCACCAGAAGACCCGTGGGGCCTTGTAATTCACCCCTCCACTTT.